This entry describes one TCR beta chain. Its antigen is currently unknown. This sample is drawn from a study of OX40 agonist ivuxolimab in advanced cancers. Findings of the study overall: Fewer expanded clones were found on average in CD4+ than in CD8+ T cells.

Method: immunoSEQ multiplex PCR; TCRdb's copy keeps in-frame clones and lacks some. Altogether around 69,000 clones are present, about 88% being singletons, with the ten largest covering over 3%. This TCR came from an adult with an advanced solid tumor such as melanoma, head and neck, liver or kidney cancer. Sequencing was performed on CD4+ or CD8+ T cells sorted from blood, taken in a trial of the OX40 agonist ivuxolimab.

CDR3 residues: CASSYSAMDGRGGYTF. The CDR3 DNA sequence: TGTGCCAGCAGTTACTCGGCGATGGACGGAAGGGGAGGCTACACCTTC. This chain connects TRBV6-5 to TRBJ1-2; tentative D call: TRBD1 (5 bases). Germline CDR1 reads MNHEY; CDR2 reads SVGAGI. This CDR3 has 16 amino acids. The ends were cut back, 0 bases at V and 8 bases at J, with 19 bases in the middle.